This T cell receptor beta chain came from a study of human T cells and chemical hapten exposure (dated by TCRdb to about 2021). Looking at the study overall: For sensitization, 2% DPC in acetone was applied to an approximately 2 cm by approximately 2 cm area of upper inner arm skin. Patch testing on the upper back used Finn chambers containing 0.01% DPC, with scoring done after 6 days according to International Contact Dermatitis Research Group standards. Patient blood was sampled pre-sensitization (week 0) and at 2, 6 and about 24 weeks after DPC sensitization. Throughout the study period of around 24 weeks, patients also received therapeutic DPC doses to the scalp every week. The study tracked peripheral blood TCR repertoire changes in vivo during primary and secondary sensitization to the hapten diphenylcyclopropenone (DPC) in alopecia patients. Blood for TCR sequencing was provided by twenty-nine alopecia patients at one to four time points (pre-sensitization, 2, 6 and 24 weeks). Libraries were pooled for sequencing, and variation in per-sample TCR yields was attributed mainly to small differences in library volumes within the pool. The mostly female patient cohort included alopecia areata with under or over 50% scalp involvement, alopecia totalis and alopecia universalis.

Interpreted using the paper, the time point label stands for: patch test 2, 6 weeks after DPC sensitization. The label giving this sample's treatment or condition can be read as: therapeutic diphenylcyclopropenone sensitization with weekly scalp DPC. At every patch-test visit, the blood draw took place before the patch test was put on. Patients were eligible if aged 18 to 70, diagnosed with alopecia and judged suitable for DPC therapy, and pregnant patients were excluded. Total RNA was extracted from unfractionated whole blood that had been collected in Tempus Blood RNA tubes. The method behind the library was RACE. TCRdb names NextSeq 500 as the instrument used. During library preparation, unique molecular identifiers were attached to individual cDNA molecules so that TCRs could be counted in a quantitative, reproducible way. For every blood RNA sample, sequencing covered both the TCR alpha and TCR beta chains. The source study handled its data this way. A median of around 100,000 TCRs per sample was observed, with a range of about 23,224 to 690,600. V, J and CDR3 annotation of the TCR reads was performed with the Decombinator software suite. For PS versus PT1 abundance plots, all samples were subsampled to the same number of TCRs (28,000). TCRs were defined as expanded if absent before sensitization and observed at least eight times at the 2-week time point. TCRdb passed the public sequencing reads through fastp at Q25 and MiXCR, retaining productive beta sequences. Duplicate CDR3 protein sequences are folded into a single record with the most common DNA and genes. These V and J calls are TCRdb output, not the study's own analysis. Counted in this sample were a few hundred thousand distinct CDR3 sequences; about 6% of them appeared once. The top ten constitute over 5.5% of the sample.

The germline ends are 22 bases apart after V is trimmed by 5 bases and J by 7 bases. The CDR3, cysteine through phenylalanine, is 16 amino acids long. The only DNA kept is the CDR3, 48 bases in frame from the first base. To note about this clonotype: The specificity of this receptor is unknown. Qualities for individual bases were not recorded, and no much larger clone is one base off.

Broader findings and caveats from the paper: The number of PT1 expanded TCRs positively correlated with patch test score, significant at thresholds 8, 16 and 32 but not 4. Significantly more large CDR3 similarity clusters were formed by expanded TCRs than by pre-sensitization or healthy control sets, consistent with antigen-driven responses. After repeated subsampling, changes were observed in the strength of the expansion versus patch-test correlation and in the threshold at which the correlation became significant. Alopecia, a presumed autoimmune disease, was present in all patients, so the immune response of the patients might differ from that of healthy individuals. The number of TCRs above 1 in 1000 frequency did not change with DPC sensitization; there was no evidence of global repertoire structure alterations.

The chain was built from TRBV12-3 or TRBV12-4 and TRBJ2-3; the D segment is perhaps TRBD1 or TRBD2, each sharing 5 matched bases. The material was whole blood, obtained in connection with sensitization to the hapten diphenylcyclopropenone (DPC). The TCR originated in a woman younger than 35 with alopecia areata. Some clones in this sample may be carry-over from other donors' samples. This receptor carries the CDR3 CASSPRVGGRSNTQYF. The nucleotide sequence reads TGTGCCAGCAGTCCCCGGGTTGGGGGTCGTTCGAATACGCAGTATTTT.